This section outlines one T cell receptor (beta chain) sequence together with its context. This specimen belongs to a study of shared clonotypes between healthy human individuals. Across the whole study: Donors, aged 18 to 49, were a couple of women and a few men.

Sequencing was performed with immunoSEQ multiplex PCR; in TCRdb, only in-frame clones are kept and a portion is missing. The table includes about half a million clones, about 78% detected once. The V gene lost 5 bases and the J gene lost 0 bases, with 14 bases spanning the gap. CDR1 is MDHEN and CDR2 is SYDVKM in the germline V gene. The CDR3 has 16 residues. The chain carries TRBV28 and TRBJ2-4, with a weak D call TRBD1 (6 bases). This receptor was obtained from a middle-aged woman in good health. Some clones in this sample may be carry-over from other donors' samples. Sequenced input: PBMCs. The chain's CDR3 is CASSQGTPEAKNIQYF. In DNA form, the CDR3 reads TGTGCCAGCAGTCAAGGGACACCTGAAGCCAAAAACATTCAGTACTTC.